This TCR beta chain was obtained from a study of Ad26.COV2.S vaccination and SARS-CoV-2 variants. This clone was recorded only once. The CDR3 runs 15 residues. V lost 0 bases, J lost 7 bases, and 13 bases lay in between. Germline CDR1 reads LGHDT; CDR2 reads YNNKEL (reference sequence). Treatment meaning: about 20 received Ad26.COV2.S at low or high dose, single or two shots; about 5 received placebo; per-sample allocation not given. Sampling was done on day 63 after the first vaccine or placebo injection. Libraries were prepared by immunoSEQ multiplex PCR; TCRdb keeps only in-frame clonotypes and omits some of them. The profile shows 300,000 to 350,000 clones, 90% of them singletons.

V is TRBV3-1 (or the pseudogene TRBV3-2) and J is TRBJ1-3; possible D gene TRBD1, 5 bases. The starting material was peripheral blood, obtained in a trial of Ad26.COV2.S vaccine versus placebo. The sequence came from a person between 18 and 59 years old who received the Ad26.COV2.S COVID-19 vaccine or a placebo. The CDR3 loop is CASSQETGQGNTIYF. CDR3 DNA: TGTGCCAGCAGCCAAGAGACGGGGCAAGGGAACACCATATATTTT.